This T cell receptor beta chain was obtained from a study of blood T cells in healthy people across ages. Alongside a J-beta primer mix, a sample-barcoded 5' primer served in a second PCR lasting about 7 to 12 cycles. Using its own MiXCR run on the 5' RACE reads, TCRdb lists one record per CDR3 protein. The sample carries about 1.4 million distinct CDR3 sequences, almost 60% recorded once. This clonotype is a singleton in its sample. V lost 7 bases, J lost 10 bases, and 14 bases lay in between. Per the germline V gene, CDR1 is MNHNY and CDR2 is SVGAGI (reference sequence). This CDR3 is built from 12 residues.

The material sequenced was blood. The sequence was collected from a man between 18 and 29 years old in good health. The V gene is TRBV6-6, the J gene TRBJ2-1; D is ambiguous. The CDR3 here is CASTSSPGEQFF. The CDR3 DNA sequence: TGTGCCAGCACCTCTTCCCCCGGGGAGCAGTTCTTC.